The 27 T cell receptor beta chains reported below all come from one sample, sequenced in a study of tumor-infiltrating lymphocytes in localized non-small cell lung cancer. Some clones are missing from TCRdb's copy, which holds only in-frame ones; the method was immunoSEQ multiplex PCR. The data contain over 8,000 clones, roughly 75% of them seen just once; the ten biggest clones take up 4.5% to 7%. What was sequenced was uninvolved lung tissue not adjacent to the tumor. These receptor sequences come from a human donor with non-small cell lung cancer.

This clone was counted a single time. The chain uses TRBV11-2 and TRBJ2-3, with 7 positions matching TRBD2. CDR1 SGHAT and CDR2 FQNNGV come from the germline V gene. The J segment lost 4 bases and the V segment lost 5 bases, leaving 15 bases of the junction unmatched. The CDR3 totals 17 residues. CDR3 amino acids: CASSQTDSGRSADTQYF. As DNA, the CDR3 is TGTGCCAGCAGCCAGACCGATAGCGGGCGCTCTGCAGATACGCAGTATTTT.

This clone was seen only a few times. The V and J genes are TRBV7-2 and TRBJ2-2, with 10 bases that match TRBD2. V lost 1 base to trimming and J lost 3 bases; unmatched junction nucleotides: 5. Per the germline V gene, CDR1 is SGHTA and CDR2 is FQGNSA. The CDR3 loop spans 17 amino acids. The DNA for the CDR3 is TGTGCCAGCAGCTTAGTGGCTAGCGGGGGATACACCGGGGAGCTGTTTTTT. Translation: CASSLVASGGYTGELFF.

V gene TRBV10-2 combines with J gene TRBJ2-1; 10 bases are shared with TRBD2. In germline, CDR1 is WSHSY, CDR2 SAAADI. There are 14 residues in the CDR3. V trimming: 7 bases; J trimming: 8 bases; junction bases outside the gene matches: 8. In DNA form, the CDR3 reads TGCGCCAGCAATCCTAGCGGGAGTTGGGATGAGCAGTTCTTC. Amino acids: CASNPSGSWDEQFF.

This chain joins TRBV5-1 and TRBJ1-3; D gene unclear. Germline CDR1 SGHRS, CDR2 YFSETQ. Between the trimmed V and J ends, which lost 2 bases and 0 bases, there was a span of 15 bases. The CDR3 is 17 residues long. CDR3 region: CASSFGSSSPSGNTIYF. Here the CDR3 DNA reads TGCGCCAGCAGCTTTGGATCCAGTTCCCCCTCTGGAAACACCATATATTTT.

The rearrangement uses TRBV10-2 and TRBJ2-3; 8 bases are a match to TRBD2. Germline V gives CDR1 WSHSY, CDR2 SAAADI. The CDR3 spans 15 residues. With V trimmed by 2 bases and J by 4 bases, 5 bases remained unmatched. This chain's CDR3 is CASSEPGLGADTQYF. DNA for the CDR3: TGCGCCAGCAGTGAGCCGGGACTAGGGGCAGATACGCAGTATTTT.

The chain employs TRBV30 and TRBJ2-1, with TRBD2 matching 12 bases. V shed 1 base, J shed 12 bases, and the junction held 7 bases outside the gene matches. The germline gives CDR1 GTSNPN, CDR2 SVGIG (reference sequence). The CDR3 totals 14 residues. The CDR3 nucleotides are TGTGCCTGGAGTGCCTCCCTAGCGGGAGGGGGGCAGTTCTTC. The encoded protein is CAWSASLAGGGQFF.

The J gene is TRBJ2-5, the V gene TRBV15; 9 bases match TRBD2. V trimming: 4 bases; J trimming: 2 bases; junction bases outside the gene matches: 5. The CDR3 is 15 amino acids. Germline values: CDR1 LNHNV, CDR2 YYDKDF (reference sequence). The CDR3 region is CATSTRTSAQETQYF. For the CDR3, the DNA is TGTGCCACCAGCACGCGGACTAGCGCTCAAGAGACCCAGTACTTC.

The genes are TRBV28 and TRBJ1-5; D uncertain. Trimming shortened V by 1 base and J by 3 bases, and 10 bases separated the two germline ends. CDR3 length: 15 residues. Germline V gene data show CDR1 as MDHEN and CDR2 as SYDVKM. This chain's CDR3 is CASSLSVTANQPQHF. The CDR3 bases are TGTGCCAGCAGTTTATCCGTTACGGCCAATCAGCCCCAGCATTTT.

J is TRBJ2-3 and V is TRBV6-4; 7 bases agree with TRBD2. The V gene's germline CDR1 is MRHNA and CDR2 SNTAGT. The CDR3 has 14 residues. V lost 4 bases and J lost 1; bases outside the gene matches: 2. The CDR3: CASSASGGTDTQYF. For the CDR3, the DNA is TGTGCCAGCAGTGCTAGCGGAGGCACAGATACGCAGTATTTT.

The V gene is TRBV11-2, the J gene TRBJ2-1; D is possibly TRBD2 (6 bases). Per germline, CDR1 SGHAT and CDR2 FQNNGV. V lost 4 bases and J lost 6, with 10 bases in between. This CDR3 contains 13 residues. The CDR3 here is CASSSGLSNEQFF. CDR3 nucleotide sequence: TGTGCCAGCAGCTCGGGACTCTCCAATGAGCAGTTCTTC.

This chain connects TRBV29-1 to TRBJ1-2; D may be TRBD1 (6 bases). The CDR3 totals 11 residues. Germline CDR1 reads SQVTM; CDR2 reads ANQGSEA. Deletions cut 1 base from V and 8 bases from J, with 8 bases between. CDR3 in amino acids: CSVEGGAGYTF. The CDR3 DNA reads TGCAGCGTTGAAGGGGGGGCGGGCTACACCTTC.

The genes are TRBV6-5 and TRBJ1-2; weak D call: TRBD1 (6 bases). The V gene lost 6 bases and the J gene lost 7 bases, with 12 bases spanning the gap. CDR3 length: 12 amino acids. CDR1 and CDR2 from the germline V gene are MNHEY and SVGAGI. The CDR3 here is CASSQGWVGYTF. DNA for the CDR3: TGTGCCAGCAGCCAGGGGTGGGTTGGCTACACCTTC.

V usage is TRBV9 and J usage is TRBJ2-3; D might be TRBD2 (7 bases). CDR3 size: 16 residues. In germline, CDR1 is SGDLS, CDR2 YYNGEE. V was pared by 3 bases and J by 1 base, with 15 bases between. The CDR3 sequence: CASSARGAGGTDTQYF. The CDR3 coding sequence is TGTGCCAGCAGCGCGAGGGGGGCGGGAGGCACAGATACGCAGTATTTT.

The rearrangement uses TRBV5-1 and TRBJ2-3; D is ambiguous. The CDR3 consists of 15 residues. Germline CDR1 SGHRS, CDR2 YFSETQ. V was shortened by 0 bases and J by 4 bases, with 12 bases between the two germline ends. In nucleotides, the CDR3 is TGCGCCAGCAGCTTGGGGGGTATCAAGGCAGATACGCAGTATTTT. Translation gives CASSLGGIKADTQYF. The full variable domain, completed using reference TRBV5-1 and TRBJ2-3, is KAGVTQTPRYLIKTRGQQVTLSCSPISGHRSVSWYQQTPGQGLQFLFEYFSETQRNKGNFPGRFSGRQFSNSRSEMNVSTLELGDSALYLCASSLGGIKADTQYFGPGTRLTVL.

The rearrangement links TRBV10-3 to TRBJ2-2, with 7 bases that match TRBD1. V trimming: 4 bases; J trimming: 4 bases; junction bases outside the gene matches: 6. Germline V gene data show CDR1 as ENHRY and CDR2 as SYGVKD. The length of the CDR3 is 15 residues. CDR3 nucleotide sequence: TGTGCCATCAGTGGGACAGGACCGGCCACCGGGGAGCTGTTTTTT. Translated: CAISGTGPATGELFF.

CDR3 sequence: CASSPGTRTSTDTQYF. CDR3 nucleotide sequence: TGTGCCAGCAGTCCCGGGACTAGGACTAGCACAGATACGCAGTATTTT. The rearrangement links TRBV2 to TRBJ2-3, with 8 bases lining up with TRBD2. The length of the CDR3 is 16 residues. V dropped 5 bases and J dropped 0; count of bases not matched to a gene: 7. Germline-derived CDR1 and CDR2 are SNHLY and FYNNEI. Drawing the rest from reference TRBV2 and TRBJ2-3, the complete variable domain is EPEVTQTPSHQVTQMGQEVILRCVPISNHLYFYWYRQILGQKVEFLVSFYNNEISEKSEIFDDQFSVERPDGSNFTLKIRSTKLEDSAMYFCASSPGTRTSTDTQYFGPGTRLTVL.

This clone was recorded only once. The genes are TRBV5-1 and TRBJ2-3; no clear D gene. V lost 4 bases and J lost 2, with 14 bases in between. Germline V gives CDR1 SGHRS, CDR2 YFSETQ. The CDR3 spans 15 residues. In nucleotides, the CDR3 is TGCGCCAGCAGCACCTGGACCGGCAACACAGATACGCAGTATTTT. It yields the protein CASSTWTGNTDTQYF.

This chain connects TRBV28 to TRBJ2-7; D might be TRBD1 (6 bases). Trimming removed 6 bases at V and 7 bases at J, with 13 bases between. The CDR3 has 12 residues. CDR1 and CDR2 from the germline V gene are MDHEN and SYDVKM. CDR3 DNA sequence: TGTGCCAGCAGCAACTACAGGGATGAGCAGTACTTC. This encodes CASSNYRDEQYF.

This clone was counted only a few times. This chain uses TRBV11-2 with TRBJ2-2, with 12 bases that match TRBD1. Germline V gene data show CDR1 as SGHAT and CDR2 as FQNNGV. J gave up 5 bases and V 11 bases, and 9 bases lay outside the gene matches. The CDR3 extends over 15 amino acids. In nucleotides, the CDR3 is TGTGCCGGATGGGGGACAGGGGGCAAGACCGGGGAGCTGTTTTTT. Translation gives CAGWGTGGKTGELFF.

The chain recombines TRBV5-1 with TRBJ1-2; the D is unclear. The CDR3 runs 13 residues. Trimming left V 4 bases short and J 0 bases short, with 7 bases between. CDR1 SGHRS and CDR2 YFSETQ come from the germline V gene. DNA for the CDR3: TGCGCCAGCAGCCCTTCCTCTAACTATGGCTACACCTTC. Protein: CASSPSSNYGYTF.

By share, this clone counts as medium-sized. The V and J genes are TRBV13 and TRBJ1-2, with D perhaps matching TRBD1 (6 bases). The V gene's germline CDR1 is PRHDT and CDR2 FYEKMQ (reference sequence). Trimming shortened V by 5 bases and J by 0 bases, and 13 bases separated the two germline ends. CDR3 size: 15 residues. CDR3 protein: CASSLRQATNYGYTF. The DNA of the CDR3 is TGTGCCAGCAGCCTGAGACAGGCTACTAACTATGGCTACACCTTC.

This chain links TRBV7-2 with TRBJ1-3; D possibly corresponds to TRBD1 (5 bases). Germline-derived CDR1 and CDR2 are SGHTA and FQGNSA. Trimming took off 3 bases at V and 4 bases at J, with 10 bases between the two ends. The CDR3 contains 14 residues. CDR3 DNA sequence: TGTGCCAGCAGCTTCGTGGGGCAGGGAAACACCATATATTTT. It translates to CASSFVGQGNTIYF. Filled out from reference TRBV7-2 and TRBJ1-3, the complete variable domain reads GAGVSQSPSNKVTEKGKDVELRCDPISGHTALYWYRQSLGQGLEFLIYFQGNSAPDKSGLPSDRFSAERTGGSVSTLTIQRTQQEDSAVYLCASSFVGQGNTIYFGEGSWLTVV.

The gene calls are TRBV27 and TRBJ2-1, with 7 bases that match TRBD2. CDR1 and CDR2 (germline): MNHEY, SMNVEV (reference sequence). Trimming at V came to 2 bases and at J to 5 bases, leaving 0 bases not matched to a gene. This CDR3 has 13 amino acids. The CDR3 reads CASSLGTNNEQFF. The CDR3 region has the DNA TGTGCCAGCAGTTTAGGGACTAACAATGAGCAGTTCTTC.

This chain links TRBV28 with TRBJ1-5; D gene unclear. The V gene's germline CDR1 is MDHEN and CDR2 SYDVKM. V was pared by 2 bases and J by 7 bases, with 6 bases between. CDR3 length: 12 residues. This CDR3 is CASSLGRQPQHF. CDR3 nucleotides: TGTGCCAGCAGTTTAGGCAGGCAGCCCCAGCATTTT. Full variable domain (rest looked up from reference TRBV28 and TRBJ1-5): DVKVTQSSRYLVKRTGEKVFLECVQDMDHENMFWYRQDPGLGLRLIYFSYDVKMKEKGDIPEGYSVSREKKERFSLILESASTNQTSMYLCASSLGRQPQHFGDGTRLSIL.

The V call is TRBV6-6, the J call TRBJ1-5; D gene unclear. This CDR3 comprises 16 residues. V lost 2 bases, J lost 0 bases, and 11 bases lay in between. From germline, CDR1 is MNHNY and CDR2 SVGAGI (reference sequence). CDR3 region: CASSYRPNDSNQPQHF. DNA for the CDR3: TGTGCCAGCAGTTACAGGCCGAACGATAGCAATCAGCCCCAGCATTTT.

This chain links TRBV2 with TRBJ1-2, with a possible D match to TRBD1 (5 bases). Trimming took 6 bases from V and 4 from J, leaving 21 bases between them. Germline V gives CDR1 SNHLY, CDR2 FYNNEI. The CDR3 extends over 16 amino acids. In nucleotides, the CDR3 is TGTGCCAGCAGACACAACCGGGACCTAGGGCTCTATGGCTACACCTTC. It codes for CASRHNRDLGLYGYTF.

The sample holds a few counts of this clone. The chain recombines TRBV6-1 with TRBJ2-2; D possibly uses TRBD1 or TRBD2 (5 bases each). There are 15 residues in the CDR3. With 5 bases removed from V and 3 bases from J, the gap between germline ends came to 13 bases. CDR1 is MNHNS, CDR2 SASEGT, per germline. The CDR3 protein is CASSIPGPYTGELFF. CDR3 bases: TGTGCCAGCAGTATACCGGGACCGTACACCGGGGAGCTGTTTTTT.